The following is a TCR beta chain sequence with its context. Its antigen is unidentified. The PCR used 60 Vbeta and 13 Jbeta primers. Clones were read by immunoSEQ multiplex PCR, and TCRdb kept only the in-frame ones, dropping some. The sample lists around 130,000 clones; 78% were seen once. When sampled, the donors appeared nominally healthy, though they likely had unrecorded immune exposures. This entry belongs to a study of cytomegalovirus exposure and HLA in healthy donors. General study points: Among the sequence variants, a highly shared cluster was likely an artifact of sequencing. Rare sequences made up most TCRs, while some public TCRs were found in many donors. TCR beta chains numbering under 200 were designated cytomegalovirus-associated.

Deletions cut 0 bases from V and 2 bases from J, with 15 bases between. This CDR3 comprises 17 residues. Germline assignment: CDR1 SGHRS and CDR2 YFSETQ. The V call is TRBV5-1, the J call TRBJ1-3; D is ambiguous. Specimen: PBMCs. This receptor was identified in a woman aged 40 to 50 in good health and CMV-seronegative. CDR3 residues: CASSLAGQEGTGNTIYF. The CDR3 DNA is TGCGCCAGCAGCTTGGCCGGGCAGGAGGGAACTGGAAACACCATATATTTT.